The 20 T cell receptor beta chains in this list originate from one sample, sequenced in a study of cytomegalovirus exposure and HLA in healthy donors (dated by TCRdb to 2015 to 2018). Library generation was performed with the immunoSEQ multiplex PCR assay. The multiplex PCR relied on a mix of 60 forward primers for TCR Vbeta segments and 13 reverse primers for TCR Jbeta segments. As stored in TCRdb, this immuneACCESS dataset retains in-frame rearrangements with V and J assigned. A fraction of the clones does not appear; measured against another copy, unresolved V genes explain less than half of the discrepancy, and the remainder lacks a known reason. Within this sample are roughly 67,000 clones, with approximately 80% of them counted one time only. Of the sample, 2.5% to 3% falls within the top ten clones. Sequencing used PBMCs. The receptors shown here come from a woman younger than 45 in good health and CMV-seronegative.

The CDR3 loop is CASSHHRGSAGGTDTQYF. The DNA of the CDR3 is TGTGCCAGCAGCCACCATAGGGGGAGCGCAGGGGGCACAGATACGCAGTATTTT. V is TRBV13 and J is TRBJ2-3; the D gene is possibly TRBD1 (6 bases). The CDR3 contains 18 residues. Per the germline V gene, CDR1 is PRHDT and CDR2 is FYEKMQ (reference sequence). Between the trimmed V and J ends, which lost 5 bases and 1 base, there was a span of 22 bases. The full variable domain, rest sourced from reference TRBV13 and TRBJ2-3, is AAGVIQSPRHLIKEKRETATLKCYPIPRHDTVYWYQQGPGQDPQFLISFYEKMQSDKGSIPDRFSAQQFSDYHSELNMSSLELGDSALYFCASSHHRGSAGGTDTQYFGPGTRLTVL.

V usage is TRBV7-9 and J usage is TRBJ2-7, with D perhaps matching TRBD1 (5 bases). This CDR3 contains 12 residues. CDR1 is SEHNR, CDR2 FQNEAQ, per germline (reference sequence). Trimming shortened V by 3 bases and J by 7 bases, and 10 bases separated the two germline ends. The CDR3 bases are TGTGCCAGCAGCTTGGACACGTGGGAGCAGTACTTC. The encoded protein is CASSLDTWEQYF.

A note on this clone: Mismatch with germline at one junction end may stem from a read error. This CDR3 is CSALNRAF. The CDR3 region has the DNA TGCAGTGCTTTAAATCGCGCCTTC. The chain uses TRBV20-1 and TRBJ1-2, with unresolved D. This CDR3 spans 8 amino acids. The germline V gene has CDR1 DFQATT and CDR2 SNEGSKA (reference sequence).

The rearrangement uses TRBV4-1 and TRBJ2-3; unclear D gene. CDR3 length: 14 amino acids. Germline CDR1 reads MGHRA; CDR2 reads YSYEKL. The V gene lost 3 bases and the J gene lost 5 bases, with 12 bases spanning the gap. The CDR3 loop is CASSQSILGDTQYF. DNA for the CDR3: TGCGCCAGCAGCCAGAGTATTCTAGGAGATACGCAGTATTTT.

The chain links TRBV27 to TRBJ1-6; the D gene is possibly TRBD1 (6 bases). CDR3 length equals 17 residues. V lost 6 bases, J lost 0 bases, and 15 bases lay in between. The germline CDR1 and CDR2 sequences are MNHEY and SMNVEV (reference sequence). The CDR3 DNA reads TGTGCCAGCAGATCCGGGACACCAATCTCCTATAATTCACCCCTCCACTTT. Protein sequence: CASRSGTPISYNSPLHF.

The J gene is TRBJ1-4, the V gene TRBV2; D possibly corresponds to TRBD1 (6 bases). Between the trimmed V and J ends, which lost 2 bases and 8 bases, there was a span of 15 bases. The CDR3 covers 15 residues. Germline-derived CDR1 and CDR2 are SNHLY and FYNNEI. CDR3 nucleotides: TGTGCCAGCAGTGAATTTTGGCAGGGGAAAGAAAAACTGTTTTTT. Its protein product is CASSEFWQGKEKLFF.

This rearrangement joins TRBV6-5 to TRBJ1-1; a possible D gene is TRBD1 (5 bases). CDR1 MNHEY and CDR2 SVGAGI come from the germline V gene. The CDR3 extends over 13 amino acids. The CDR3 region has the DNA TGTGCAACAGTGGGCAGGGTGAACACTGAAGCTTTCTTT. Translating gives CATVGRVNTEAFF.

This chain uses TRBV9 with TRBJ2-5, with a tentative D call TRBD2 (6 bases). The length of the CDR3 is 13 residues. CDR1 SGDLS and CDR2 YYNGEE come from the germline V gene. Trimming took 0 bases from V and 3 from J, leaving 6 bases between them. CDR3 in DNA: TGTGCCAGCAGCGTAGCGGGGGAAGAGACCCAGTACTTC. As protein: CASSVAGEETQYF.

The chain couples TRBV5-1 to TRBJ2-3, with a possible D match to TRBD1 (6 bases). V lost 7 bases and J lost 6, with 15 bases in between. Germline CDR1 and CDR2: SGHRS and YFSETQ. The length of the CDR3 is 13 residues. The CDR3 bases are TGCGCCAGCGGGGCAGGGGATGGTGATACGCAGTATTTT. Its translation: CASGAGDGDTQYF.

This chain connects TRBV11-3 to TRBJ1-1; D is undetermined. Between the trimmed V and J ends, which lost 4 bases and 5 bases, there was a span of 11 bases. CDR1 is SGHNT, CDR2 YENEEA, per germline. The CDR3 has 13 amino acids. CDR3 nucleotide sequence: TGTGCCAGCAGCTCCCCCATGGAGACTGAAGCTTTCTTT. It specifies CASSSPMETEAFF.

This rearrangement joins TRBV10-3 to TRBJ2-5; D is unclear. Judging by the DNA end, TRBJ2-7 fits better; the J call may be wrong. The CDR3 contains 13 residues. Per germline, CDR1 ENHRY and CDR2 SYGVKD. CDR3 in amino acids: CAISELSSYEQYF. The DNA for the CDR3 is TGTGCCATCAGTGAGCTTAGCTCCTACGAGCAGTACTTC.

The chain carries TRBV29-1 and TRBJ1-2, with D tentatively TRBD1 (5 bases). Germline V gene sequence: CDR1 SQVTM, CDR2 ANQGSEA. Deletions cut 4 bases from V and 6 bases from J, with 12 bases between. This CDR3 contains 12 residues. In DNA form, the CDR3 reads TGCAGCGTTGTCGGGGGAACTAATGGCTACACCTTC. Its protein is CSVVGGTNGYTF.

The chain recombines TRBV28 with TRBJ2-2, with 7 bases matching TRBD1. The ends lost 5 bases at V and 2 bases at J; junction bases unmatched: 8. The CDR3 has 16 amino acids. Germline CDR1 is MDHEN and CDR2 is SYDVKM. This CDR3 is CASSPGTAPNTGELFF. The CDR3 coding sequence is TGTGCCAGCAGTCCTGGGACAGCCCCAAACACCGGGGAGCTGTTTTTT.

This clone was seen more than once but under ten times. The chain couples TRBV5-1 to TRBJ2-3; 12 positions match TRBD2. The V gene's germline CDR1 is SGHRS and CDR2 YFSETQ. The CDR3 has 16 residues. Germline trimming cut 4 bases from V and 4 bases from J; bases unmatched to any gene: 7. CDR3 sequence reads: CASSLVLAGGPDTQYF. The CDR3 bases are TGCGCCAGCAGCCTCGTACTAGCGGGGGGCCCAGATACGCAGTATTTT. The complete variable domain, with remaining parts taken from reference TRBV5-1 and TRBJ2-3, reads KAGVTQTPRYLIKTRGQQVTLSCSPISGHRSVSWYQQTPGQGLQFLFEYFSETQRNKGNFPGRFSGRQFSNSRSEMNVSTLELGDSALYLCASSLVLAGGPDTQYFGPGTRLTVL.

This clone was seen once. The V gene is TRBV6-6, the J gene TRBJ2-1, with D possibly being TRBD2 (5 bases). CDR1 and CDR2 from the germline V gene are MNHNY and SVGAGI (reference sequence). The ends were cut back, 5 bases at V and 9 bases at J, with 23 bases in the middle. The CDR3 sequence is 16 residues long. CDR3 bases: TGTGCCAGCAGTCAATCACCGACTATTCCTCTGGGTGAGCAGTTCTTC. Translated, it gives CASSQSPTIPLGEQFF.

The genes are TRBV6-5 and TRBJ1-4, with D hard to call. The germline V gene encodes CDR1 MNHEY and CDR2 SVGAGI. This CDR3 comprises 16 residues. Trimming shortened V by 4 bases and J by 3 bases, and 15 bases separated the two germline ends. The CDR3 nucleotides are TGTGCCAGCAGTTCCACAAAACACTACCCTAATGAAAAACTGTTTTTT. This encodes CASSSTKHYPNEKLFF.

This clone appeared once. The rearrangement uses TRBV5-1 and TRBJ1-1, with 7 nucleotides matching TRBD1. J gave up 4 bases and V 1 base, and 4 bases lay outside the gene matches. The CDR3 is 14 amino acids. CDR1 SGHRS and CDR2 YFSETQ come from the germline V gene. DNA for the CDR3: TGCGCCAGCAGCTTGAGAGGGGGCAGCACTGAAGCTTTCTTT. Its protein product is CASSLRGGSTEAFF. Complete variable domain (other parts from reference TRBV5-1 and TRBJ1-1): KAGVTQTPRYLIKTRGQQVTLSCSPISGHRSVSWYQQTPGQGLQFLFEYFSETQRNKGNFPGRFSGRQFSNSRSEMNVSTLELGDSALYLCASSLRGGSTEAFFGQGTRLTVV.

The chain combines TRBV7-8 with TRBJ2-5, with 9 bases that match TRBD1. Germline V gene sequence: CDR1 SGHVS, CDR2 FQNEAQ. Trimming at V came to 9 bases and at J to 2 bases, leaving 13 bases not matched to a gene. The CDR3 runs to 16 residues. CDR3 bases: TGTGCCAGTACCGGCTATGACAGGGGGGAACAAGAGACCCAGTACTTC. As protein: CASTGYDRGEQETQYF. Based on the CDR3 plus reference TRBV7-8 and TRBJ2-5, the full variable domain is GAGVSQSPRYKVAKRGQDVALRCDPISGHVSLFWYQQALGQGPEFLTYFQNEAQLDKSGLPSDRFFAERPEGSVSTLKIQRTQQEDSAVYLCASTGYDRGEQETQYFGPGTRLLVL.

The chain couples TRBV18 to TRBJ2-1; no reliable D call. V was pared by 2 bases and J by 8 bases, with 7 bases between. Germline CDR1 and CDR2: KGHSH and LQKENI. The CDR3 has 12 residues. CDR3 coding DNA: TGTGCCAGCTCACCAGCAGGCTATGAGCAGTTCTTC. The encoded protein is CASSPAGYEQFF.

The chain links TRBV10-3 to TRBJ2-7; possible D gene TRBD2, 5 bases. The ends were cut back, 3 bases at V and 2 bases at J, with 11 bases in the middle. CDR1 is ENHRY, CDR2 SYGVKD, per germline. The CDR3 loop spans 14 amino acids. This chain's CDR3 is CAISDPDGTYEQYF. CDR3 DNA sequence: TGTGCCATCAGTGACCCGGACGGGACCTACGAGCAGTACTTC.